This T cell receptor (beta chain) stems from a study of shared clonotypes between healthy human individuals. Overall study findings and caveats: Only blood samples were collected, and tissue repertoires likely differ. Several donors held about 5% of naive CD4 clonotypes in common.

Between the trimmed V and J ends, which lost 0 bases and 4 bases, there was a span of 12 bases. Germline CDR1 is SGDLS and CDR2 is YYNGEE. CDR3 length equals 15 residues. Remarks on this clone: Antigen specificity is unknown.

Using immunoSEQ multiplex PCR, the repertoire was profiled, and TCRdb retains in-frame clones only, with some absent. Among over 400,000 clones, about 96% were seen once, and the ten largest hold 0.055% to 0.075%. Every donor, a Caucasian adult, lived in Nashville, Tennessee. This TCR was sampled from a woman in her thirties in good health. Sequences were obtained from naive CD4+ T cells sorted from blood. Subset here: CD45RA+ positively selected. The chain links TRBV9 to TRBJ2-3; possible D gene TRBD1, 6 bases. DNA for the CDR3: TGTGCCAGCAGCGTAGATACAGGGAACTCAGATACGCAGTATTTT. Its translation: CASSVDTGNSDTQYF.